The clone carrying this TCR beta chain was seen more than once but under ten times. Antigen: not known. Libraries were prepared by immunoSEQ multiplex PCR; TCRdb keeps only in-frame clonotypes and omits some of them. The sample carries tens of thousands of clones, around 90% recorded once. The CDR3 runs to 15 residues. Germline CDR1 is SGHRS and CDR2 is YFSETQ. V was pared by 2 bases and J by 3 bases, with 12 bases between. PRAID featured immunodeficiency plus autoinflammation. The record originates from a study of stem cell transplantation in POMP-related autoinflammatory disease. At the level of the study: Hypothesis: faulty thymoproteasomes impair CD8+ T-cell selection, skewing TRB repertoires. Study-level results: Unique TRB V-J gene pairings were limited in number in patients with PRAID.

This TCR derives from a human patient with POMP-related autoinflammation and immune dysregulation (PRAID). Some T cells may have come from the graft donor. This chain links TRBV5-1 with TRBJ1-5, with a weak D call TRBD1 (6 bases). The sequences come from CD4+ T cells from PBMCs, collected after stem cell transplantation. This CDR3 reads CASSLSGAPNQPQHF. For the CDR3, the DNA is TGCGCCAGCAGCTTATCAGGGGCGCCCAATCAGCCCCAGCATTTT.